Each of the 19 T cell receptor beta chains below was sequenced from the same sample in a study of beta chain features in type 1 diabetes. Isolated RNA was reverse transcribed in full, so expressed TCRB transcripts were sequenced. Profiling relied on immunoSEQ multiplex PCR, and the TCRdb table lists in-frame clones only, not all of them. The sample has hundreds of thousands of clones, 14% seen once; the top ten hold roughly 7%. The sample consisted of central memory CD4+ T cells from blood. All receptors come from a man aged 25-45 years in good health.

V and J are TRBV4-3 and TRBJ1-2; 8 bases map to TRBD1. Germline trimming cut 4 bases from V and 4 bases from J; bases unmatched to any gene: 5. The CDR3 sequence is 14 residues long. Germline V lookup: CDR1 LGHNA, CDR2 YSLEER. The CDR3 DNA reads TGCGCCAGCAGCCGAAGGGACAGGAGCTATGGCTACACCTTC. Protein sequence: CASSRRDRSYGYTF.

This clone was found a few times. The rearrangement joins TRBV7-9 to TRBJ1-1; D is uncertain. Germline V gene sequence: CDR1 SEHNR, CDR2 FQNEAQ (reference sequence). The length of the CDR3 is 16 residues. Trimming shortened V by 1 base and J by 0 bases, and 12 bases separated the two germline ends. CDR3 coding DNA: TGTGCCAGCAGCTTAGAAGGGTGGCCCATGAACACTGAAGCTTTCTTT. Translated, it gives CASSLEGWPMNTEAFF.

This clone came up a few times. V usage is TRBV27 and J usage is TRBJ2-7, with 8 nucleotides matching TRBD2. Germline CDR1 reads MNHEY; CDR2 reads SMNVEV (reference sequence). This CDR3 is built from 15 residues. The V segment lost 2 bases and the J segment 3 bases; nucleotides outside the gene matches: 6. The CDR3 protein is CASSLEAGAVYEQYV. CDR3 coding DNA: TGTGCCAGCAGTTTAGAAGCGGGAGCGGTCTACGAGCAGTACGTC.

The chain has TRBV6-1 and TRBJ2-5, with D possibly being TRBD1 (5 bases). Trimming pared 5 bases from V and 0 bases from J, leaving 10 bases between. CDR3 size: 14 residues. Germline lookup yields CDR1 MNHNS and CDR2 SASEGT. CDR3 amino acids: CASSKTANQETQYF. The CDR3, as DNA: TGTGCCAGCAGTAAGACAGCCAACCAAGAGACCCAGTACTTC.

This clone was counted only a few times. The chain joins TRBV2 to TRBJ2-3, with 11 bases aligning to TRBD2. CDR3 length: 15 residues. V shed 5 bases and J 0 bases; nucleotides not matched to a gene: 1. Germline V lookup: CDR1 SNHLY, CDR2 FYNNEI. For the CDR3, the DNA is TGTGCCAGCAGTTTAGCGGGGGGGAGCACAGATACGCAGTATTTT. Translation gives CASSLAGGSTDTQYF.

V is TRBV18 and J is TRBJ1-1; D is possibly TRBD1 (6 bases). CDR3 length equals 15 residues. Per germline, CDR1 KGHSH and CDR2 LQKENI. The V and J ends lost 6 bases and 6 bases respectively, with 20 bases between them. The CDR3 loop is CASSSGGPAAAEAFF. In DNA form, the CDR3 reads TGTGCCAGCTCGTCGGGGGGCCCAGCTGCGGCTGAAGCTTTCTTT.

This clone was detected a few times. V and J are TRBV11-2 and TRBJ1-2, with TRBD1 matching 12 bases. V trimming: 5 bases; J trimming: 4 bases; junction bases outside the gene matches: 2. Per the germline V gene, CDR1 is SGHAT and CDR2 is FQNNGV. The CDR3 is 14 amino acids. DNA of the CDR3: TGTGCCAGCAGCCCGGGACAGGGGGCCTATGGCTACACCTTC. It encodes CASSPGQGAYGYTF.

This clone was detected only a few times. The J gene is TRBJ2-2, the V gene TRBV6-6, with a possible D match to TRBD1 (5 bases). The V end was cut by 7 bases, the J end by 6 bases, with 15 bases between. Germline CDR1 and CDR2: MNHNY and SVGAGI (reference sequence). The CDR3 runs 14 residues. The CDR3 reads CASTDQGIAGELFF. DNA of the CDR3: TGTGCCAGCACCGACCAGGGAATCGCCGGGGAGCTGTTTTTT.

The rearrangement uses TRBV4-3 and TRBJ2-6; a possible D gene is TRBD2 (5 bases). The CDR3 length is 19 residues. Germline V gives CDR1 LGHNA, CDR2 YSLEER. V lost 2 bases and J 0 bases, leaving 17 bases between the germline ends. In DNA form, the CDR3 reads TGCGCCAGCAGCCAAACGCGAGGTGGCGGGCGCTCTGGGGCCAACGTCCTGACTTTC. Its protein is CASSQTRGGGRSGANVLTF.

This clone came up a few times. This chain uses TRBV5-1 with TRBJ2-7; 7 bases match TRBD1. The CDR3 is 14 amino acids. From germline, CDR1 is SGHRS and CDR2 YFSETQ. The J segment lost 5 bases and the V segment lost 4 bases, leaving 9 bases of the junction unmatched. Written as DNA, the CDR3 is TGCGCCAGCAGCCGACGGACAGGTTCGGACGAGCAGTACTTC. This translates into CASSRRTGSDEQYF.

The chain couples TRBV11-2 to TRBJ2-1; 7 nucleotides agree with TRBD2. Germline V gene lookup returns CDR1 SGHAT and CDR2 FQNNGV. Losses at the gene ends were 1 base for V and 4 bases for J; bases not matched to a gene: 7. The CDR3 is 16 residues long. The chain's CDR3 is CASSLGAGEFYNEQFF. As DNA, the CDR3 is TGTGCCAGCAGCTTAGGGGCGGGAGAGTTTTACAATGAGCAGTTCTTC.

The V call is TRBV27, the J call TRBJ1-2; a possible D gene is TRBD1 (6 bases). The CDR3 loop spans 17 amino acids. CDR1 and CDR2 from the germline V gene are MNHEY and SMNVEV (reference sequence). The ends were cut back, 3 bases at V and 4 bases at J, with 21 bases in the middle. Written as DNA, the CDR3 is TGTGCCAGCAGTTTGGTGGGGGGCGCCCAGGTCGGCTATGGCTACACCTTC. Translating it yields CASSLVGGAQVGYGYTF.

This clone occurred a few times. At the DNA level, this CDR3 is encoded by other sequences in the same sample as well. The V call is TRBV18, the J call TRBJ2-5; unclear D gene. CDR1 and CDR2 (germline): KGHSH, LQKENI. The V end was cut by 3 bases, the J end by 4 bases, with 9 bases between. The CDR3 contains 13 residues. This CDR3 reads CASSPFGSETQYF. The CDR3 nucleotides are TGTGCCAGCTCACCTTTTGGGTCAGAGACCCAGTACTTC.

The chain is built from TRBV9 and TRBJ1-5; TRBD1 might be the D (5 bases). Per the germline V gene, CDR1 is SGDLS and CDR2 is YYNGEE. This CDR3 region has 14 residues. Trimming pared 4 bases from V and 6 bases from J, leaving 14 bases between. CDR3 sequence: CASSPEGQTQPQHF. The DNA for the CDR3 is TGTGCCAGCAGCCCCGAGGGGCAGACTCAGCCCCAGCATTTT.

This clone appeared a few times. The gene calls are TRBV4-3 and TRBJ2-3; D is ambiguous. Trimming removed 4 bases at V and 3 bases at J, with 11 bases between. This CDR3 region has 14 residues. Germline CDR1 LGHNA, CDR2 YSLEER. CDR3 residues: CASSRDRFTDTQYF. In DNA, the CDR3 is TGCGCCAGCAGCCGGGATCGATTTACAGATACGCAGTATTTT.

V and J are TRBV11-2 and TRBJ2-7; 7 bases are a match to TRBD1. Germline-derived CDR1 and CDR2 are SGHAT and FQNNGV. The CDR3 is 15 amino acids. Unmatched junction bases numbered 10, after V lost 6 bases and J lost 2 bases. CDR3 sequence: CASRYYPGQTYEQYF. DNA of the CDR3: TGTGCCAGCAGGTACTACCCGGGACAGACCTACGAGCAGTACTTC.

CDR3 DNA sequence: TGCGCCAGCAGCTCGACCGGGACAGGGGGCAAGGGAGCTTTCTTT. Protein product: CASSSTGTGGKGAFF. V is TRBV4-3 and J is TRBJ1-1; 12 bases are shared with TRBD1. Germline V gene lookup returns CDR1 LGHNA and CDR2 YSLEER. The CDR3 spans 15 residues. V was clipped by 5 bases and J by 10 bases; unmatched bases: 11.

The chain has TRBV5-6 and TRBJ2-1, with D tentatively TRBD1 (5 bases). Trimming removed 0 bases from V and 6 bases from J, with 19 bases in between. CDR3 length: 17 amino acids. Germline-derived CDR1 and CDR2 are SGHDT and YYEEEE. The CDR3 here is CASSLAAGIFGVNEQFF. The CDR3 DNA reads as TGTGCCAGCAGCTTGGCGGCAGGGATCTTCGGCGTCAATGAGCAGTTCTTC. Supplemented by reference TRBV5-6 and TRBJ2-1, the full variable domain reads DAGVTQSPTHLIKTRGQQVTLRCSPKSGHDTVSWYQQALGQGPQFIFQYYEEEERQRGNFPDRFSGHQFPNYSSELNVNALLLGDSALYLCASSLAAGIFGVNEQFFGPGTRLTVL.

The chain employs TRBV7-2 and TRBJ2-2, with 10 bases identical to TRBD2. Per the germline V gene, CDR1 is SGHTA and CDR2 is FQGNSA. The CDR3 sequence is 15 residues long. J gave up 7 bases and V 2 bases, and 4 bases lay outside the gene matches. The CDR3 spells CASSLKAGGVGELFF. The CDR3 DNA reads TGTGCCAGCAGCTTAAAAGCGGGAGGGGTCGGGGAGCTGTTTTTT.